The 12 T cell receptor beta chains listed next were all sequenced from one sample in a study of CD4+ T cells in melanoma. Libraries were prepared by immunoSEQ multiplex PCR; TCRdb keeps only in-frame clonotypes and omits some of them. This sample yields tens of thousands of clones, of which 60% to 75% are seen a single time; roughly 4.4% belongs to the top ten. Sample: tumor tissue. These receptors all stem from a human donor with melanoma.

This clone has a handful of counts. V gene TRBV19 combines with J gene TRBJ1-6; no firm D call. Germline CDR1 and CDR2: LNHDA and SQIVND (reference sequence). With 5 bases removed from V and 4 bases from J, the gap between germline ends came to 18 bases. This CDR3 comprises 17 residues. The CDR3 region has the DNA TGTGCCAGTAGTGCCATGACTACGAGTCAATATAATTCACCCCTCCACTTT. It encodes CASSAMTTSQYNSPLHF.

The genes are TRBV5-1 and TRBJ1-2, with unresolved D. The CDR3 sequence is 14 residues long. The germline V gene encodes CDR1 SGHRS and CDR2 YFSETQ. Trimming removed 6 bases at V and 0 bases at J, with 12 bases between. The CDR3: CASTQDSPNYGYTF. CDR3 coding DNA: TGCGCCAGCACCCAGGACTCTCCTAACTATGGCTACACCTTC.

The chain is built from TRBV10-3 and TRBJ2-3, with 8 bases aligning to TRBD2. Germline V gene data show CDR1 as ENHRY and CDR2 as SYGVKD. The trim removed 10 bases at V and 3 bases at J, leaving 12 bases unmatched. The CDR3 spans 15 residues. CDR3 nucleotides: TGTGCCACGGGGGGGCTGTGGCGGGGGACAGATACGCAGTATTTT. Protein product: CATGGLWRGTDTQYF.

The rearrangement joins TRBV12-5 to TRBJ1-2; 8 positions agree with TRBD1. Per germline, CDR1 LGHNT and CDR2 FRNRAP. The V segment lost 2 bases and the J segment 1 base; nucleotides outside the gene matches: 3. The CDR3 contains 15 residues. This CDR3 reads CASGLPDRGNYGYTF. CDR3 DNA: TGTGCTAGTGGTTTGCCAGACAGGGGTAACTATGGCTACACCTTC.

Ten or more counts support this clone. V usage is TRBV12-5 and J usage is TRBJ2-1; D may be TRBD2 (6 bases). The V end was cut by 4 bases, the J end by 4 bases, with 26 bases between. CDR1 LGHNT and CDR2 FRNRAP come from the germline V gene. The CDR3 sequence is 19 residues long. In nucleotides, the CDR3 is TGTGCTAGTGGTTCCCCCCGTGGAGGCGGGGAACAGTTGTACAATGAGCAGTTCTTC. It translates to CASGSPRGGGEQLYNEQFF.

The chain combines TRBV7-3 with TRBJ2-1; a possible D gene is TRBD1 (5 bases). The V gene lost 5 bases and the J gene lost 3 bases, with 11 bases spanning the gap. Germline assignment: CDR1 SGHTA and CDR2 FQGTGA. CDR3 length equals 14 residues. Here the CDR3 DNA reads TGTGCCAGCAGCCTCGGACAAGACTACAATGAGCAGTTCTTC. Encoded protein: CASSLGQDYNEQFF. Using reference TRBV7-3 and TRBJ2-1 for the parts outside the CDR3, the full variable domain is GAGVSQTPSNKVTEKGKYVELRCDPISGHTALYWYRQSLGQGPEFLIYFQGTGAADDSGLPNDRFFAVRPEGSVSTLKIQRTERGDSAVYLCASSLGQDYNEQFFGPGTRLTVL.

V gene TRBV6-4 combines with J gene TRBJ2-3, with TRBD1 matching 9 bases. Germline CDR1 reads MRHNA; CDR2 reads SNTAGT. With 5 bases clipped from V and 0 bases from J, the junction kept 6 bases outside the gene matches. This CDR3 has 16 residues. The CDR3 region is CASSPFGTGSTDTQYF. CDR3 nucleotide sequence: TGTGCCAGCAGTCCGTTCGGGACAGGGAGCACAGATACGCAGTATTTT.

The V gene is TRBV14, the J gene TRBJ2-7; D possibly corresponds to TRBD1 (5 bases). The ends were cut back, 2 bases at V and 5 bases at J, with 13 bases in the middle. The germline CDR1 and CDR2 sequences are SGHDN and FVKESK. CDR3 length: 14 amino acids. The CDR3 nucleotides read TGTGCCAGCAGCCAAACATGGGGCGTAGACGAGCAGTACTTC. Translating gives CASSQTWGVDEQYF.

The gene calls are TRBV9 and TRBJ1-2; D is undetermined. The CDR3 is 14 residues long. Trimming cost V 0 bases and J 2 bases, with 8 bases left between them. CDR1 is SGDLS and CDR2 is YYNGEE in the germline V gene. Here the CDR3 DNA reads TGTGCCAGCAGCGTAGGTGGGTGGAACTATGGCTACACCTTC. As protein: CASSVGGWNYGYTF.

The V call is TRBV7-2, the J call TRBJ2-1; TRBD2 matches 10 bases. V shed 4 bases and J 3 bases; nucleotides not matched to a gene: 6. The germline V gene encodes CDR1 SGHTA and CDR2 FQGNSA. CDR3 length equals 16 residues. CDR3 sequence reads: CASSSSTSGFYNEQFF. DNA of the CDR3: TGTGCCAGCAGCTCGTCGACTAGCGGGTTCTACAATGAGCAGTTCTTC.

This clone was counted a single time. CDR3: CASSINNEQFF. The CDR3 coding sequence is TGTGCCAGCAGCATCAATAATGAGCAGTTCTTC. The chain employs TRBV9 and TRBJ2-1; D is uncertain. V lost 4 bases to trimming and J lost 7 bases, with 6 bases between them. CDR3 length: 11 residues. Germline V gives CDR1 SGDLS, CDR2 YYNGEE.

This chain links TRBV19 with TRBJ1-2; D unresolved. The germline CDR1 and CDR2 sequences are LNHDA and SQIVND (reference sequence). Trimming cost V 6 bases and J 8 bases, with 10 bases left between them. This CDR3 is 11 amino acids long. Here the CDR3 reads CASRRLGGYTF. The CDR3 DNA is TGTGCCAGTAGAAGACTGGGGGGCTACACCTTC. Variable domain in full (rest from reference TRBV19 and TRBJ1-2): DGGITQSPKYLFRKEGQNVTLSCEQNLNHDAMYWYRQDPGQGLRLIYYSQIVNDFQKGDIAEGYSVSREKKESFPLTVTSAQKNPTAFYLCASRRLGGYTFGSGTRLTVV.